This T cell receptor (beta chain) comes out of a study of cytomegalovirus exposure and HLA in healthy donors. Study findings and constraints: Across donors, sequencing depth was assumed by presence/absence analyses to be roughly uniform. Based on reports, TCR beta sequences accurately predicted HLA-A and HLA-B alleles for most subjects. The investigators catalogued under 200 TCR beta chains as cytomegalovirus-associated.

This PCR relied on a set of 60 Vbeta primers and 13 Jbeta primers. Sequenced by immunoSEQ multiplex PCR; TCRdb stores in-frame clones only, minus some. The sample carries some 120,000 clones, about four fifths recorded once. Healthy donors of bone marrow made up the group. Turning to this clone: What it recognizes is unknown.

CDR3 length: 13 residues. Germline V gene data show CDR1 as MNHEY and CDR2 as SMNVEV (reference sequence). Between the trimmed V and J ends, which lost 6 bases and 3 bases, there was a span of 11 bases. The specimen sequenced was PBMCs. V and J are TRBV27 and TRBJ1-2; D remains ambiguous. The receptor was derived from a middle-aged man in good health and CMV-seronegative. This CDR3 reads CASSVVPDYGYTF. In nucleotides, the CDR3 is TGTGCCAGCAGCGTCGTCCCCGACTATGGCTACACCTTC.